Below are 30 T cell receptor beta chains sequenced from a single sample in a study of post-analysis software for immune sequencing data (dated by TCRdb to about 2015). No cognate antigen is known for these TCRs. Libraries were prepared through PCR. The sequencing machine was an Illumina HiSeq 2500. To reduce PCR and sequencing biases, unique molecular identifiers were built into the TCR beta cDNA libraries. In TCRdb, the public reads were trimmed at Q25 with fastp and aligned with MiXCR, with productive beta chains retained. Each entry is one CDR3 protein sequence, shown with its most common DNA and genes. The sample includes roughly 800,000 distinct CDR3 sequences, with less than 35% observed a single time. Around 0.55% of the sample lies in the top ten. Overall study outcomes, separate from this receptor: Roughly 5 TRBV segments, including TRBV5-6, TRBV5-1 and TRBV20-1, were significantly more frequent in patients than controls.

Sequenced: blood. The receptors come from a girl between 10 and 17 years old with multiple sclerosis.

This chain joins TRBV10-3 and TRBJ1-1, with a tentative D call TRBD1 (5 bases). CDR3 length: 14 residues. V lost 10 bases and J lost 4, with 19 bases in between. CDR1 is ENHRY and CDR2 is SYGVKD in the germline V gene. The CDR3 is CATKVGREGTEAFF. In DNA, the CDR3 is TGTGCCACCAAGGTCGGCAGGGAGGGCACTGAAGCTTTCTTT.

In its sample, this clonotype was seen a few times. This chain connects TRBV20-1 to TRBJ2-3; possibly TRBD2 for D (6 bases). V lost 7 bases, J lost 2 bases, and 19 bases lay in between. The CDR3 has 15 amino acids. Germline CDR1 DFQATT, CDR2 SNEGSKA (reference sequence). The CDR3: CSVHERVIYTDTQYF. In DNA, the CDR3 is TGCAGTGTACACGAGCGGGTCATATACACAGATACGCAGTATTTT.

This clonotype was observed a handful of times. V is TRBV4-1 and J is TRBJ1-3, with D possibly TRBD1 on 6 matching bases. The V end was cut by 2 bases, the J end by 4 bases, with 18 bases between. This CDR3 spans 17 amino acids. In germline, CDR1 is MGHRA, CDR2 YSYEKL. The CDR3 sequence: CASSQPNPNREGNTIYF. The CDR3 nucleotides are TGCGCCAGCAGCCAACCTAACCCCAACAGGGAAGGAAACACCATATATTTT.

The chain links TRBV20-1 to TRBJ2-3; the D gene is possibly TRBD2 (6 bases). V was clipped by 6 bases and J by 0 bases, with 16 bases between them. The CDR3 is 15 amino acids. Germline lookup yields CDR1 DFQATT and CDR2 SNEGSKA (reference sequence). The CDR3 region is CSAPTGGVSTDTQYF. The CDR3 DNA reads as TGCAGTGCCCCCACCGGAGGGGTTAGCACAGATACGCAGTATTTT.

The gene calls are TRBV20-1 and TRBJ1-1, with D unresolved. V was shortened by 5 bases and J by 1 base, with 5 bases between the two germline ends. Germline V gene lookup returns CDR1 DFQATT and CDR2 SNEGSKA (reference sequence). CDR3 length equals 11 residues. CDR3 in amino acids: CSALANTEAFF. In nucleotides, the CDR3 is TGCAGTGCTCTGGCGAACACTGAAGCTTTCTTT.

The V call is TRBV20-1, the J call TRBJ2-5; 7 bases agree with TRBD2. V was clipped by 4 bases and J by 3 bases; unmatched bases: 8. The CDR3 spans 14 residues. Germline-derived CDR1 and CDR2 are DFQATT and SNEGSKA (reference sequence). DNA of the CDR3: TGCAGTGCTACCCCGGACGCGGGAGAAGAGACCCAGTACTTC. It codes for CSATPDAGEETQYF.

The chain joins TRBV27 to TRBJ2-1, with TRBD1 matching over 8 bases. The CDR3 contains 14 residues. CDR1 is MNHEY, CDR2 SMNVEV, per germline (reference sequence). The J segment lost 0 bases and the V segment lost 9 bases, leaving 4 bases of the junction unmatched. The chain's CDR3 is CASRQGSSYNEQFF. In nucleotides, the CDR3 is TGTGCCAGTCGACAGGGGAGCTCCTACAATGAGCAGTTCTTC.

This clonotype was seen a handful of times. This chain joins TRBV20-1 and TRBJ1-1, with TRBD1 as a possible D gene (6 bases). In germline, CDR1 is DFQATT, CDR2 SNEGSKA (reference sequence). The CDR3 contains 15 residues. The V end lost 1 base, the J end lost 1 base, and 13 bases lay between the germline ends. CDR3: CSARASRGKNTEAFF. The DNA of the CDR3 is TGCAGTGCTAGAGCCAGCAGGGGAAAGAACACTGAAGCTTTCTTT.

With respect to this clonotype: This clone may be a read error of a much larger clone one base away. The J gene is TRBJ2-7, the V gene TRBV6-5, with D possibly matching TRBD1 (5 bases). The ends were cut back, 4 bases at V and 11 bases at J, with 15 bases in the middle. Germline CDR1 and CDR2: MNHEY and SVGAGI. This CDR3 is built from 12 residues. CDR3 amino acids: CASSSRWTREYF. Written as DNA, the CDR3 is TGTGCCAGCAGTTCACGGTGGACCAGGGAGTACTTC.

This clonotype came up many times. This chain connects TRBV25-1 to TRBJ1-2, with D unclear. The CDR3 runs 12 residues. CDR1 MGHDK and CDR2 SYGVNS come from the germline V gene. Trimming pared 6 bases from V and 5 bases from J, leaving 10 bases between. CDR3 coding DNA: TGTGCCAGCAGCTGGACGGGGTATGGCTACACCTTC. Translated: CASSWTGYGYTF.

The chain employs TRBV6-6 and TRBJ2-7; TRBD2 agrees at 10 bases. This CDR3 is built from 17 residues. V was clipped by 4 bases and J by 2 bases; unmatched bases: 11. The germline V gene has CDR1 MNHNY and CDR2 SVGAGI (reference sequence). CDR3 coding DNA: TGTGCCAGCAGTTTAGCCAGCGGGGGGGCCTTGGCCTACGAGCAGTACTTC. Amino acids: CASSLASGGALAYEQYF.

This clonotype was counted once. The CDR3 DNA sequence: TGTGCCATTCGCGACGGGACCTCTAACTATGGCTACACCTTC. Its protein product is CAIRDGTSNYGYTF. This chain connects TRBV7-2 to TRBJ1-2, with a possible D match to TRBD1 (5 bases). V gave up 10 bases and J gave up 0 bases, with 15 bases separating them. The CDR3 sequence is 14 residues long. Germline CDR1 SGHTA, CDR2 FQGNSA.

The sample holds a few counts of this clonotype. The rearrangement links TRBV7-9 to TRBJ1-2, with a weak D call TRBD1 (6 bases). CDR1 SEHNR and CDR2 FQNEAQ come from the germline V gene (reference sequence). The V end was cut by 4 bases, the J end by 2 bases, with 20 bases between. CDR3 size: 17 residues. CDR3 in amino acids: CASSSTSGPGANYGYTF. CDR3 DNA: TGTGCCAGCAGCTCGACTTCCGGGCCAGGGGCCAACTATGGCTACACCTTC.

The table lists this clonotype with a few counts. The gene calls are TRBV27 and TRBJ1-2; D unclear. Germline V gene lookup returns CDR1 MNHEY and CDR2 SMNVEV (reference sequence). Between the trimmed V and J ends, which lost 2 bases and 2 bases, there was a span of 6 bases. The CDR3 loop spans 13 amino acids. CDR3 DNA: TGTGCCAGCAGTTTAAGCGAGAACTATGGCTACACCTTC. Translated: CASSLSENYGYTF.

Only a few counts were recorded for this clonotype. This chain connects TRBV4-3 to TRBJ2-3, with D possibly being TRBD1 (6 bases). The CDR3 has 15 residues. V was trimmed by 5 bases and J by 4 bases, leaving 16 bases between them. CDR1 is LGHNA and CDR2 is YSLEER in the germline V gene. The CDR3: CASSVRDTEADTQYF. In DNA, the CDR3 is TGCGCCAGCAGCGTTCGGGACACCGAGGCAGATACGCAGTATTTT.

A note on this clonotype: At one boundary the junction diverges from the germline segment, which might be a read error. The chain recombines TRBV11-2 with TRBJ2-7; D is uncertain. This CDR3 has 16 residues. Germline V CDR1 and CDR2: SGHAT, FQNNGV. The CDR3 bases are TGTGCCAGCAGCTTAGATAATTGGTTGAGTTTCTACGGGCAGTACTTC. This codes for CASSLDNWLSFYGQYF.

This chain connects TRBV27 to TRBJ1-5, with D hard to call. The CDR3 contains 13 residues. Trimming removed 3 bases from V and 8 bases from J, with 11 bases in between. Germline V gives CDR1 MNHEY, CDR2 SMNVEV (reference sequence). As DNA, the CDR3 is TGTGCCAGCAGTTTCGGGGAGCGTAAGCCCCAGCATTTT. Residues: CASSFGERKPQHF.

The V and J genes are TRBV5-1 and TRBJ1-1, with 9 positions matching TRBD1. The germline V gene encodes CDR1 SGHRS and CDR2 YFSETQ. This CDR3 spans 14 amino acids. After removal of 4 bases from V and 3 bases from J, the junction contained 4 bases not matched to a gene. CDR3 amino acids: CASSVRQGDTEAFF. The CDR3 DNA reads TGCGCCAGCAGCGTAAGACAGGGGGACACTGAAGCTTTCTTT.

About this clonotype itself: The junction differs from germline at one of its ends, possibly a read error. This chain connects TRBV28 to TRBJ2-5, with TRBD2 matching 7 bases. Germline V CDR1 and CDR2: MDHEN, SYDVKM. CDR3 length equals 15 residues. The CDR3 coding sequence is TGTGCCAGTAGTTTATATTCGGGAGGAAGAGAGACCCAGTACTTC. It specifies CASSLYSGGRETQYF.

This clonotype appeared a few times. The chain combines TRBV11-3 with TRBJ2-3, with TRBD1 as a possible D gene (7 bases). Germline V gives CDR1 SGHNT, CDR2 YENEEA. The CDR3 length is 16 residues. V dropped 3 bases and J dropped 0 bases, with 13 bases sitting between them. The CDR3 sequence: CASSFRQGGSTDTQYF. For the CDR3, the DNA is TGTGCCAGCAGCTTCCGACAGGGAGGTAGCACAGATACGCAGTATTTT.

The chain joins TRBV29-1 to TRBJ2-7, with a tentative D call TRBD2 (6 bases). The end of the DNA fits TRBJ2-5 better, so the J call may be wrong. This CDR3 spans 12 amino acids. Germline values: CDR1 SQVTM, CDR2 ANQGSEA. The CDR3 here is CSVEGREETQYF. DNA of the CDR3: TGCAGCGTTGAAGGGAGGGAGGAGACCCAGTACTTC.

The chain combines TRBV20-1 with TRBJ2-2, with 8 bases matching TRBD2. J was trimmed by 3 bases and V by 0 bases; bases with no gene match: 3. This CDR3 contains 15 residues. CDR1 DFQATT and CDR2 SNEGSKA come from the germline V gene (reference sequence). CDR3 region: CSARDPSGYTGELFF. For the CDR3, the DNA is TGCAGTGCTAGAGACCCTAGCGGGTACACCGGGGAGCTGTTTTTT.

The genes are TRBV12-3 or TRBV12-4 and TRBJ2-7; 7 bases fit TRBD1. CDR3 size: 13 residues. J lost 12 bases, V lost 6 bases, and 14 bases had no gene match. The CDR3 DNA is TGTGCCAGCAGGAACGCGCAAAGGGGGCTTGGGTACTTC. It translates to CASRNAQRGLGYF.

CDR3 DNA sequence: TGCAGCGTTGTCGGTCTCCCGGGCACTGAAGCTTTCTTT. Its translation is CSVVGLPGTEAFF. This chain joins TRBV29-1 and TRBJ1-1, with D unresolved. The germline V gene encodes CDR1 SQVTM and CDR2 ANQGSEA. The CDR3 extends over 13 amino acids. Trimming removed 4 bases from V and 4 bases from J, with 13 bases in between.

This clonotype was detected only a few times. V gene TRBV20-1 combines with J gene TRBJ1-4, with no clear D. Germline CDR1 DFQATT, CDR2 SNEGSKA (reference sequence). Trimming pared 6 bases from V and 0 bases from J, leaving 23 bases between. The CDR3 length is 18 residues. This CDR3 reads CSASSRNRAQPTNEKLFF. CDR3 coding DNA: TGCAGTGCCTCCTCAAGGAACCGGGCGCAACCAACTAATGAAAAACTGTTTTTT.

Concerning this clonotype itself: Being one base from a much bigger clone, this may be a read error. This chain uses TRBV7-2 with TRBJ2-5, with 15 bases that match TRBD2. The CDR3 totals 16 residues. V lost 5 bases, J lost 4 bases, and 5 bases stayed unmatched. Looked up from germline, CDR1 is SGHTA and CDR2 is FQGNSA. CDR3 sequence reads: CASSGLGLAGGETQYF. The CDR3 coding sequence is TGTGCCAGCAGCGGACTGGGACTAGCGGGAGGAGAGACCCAGTACTTC.

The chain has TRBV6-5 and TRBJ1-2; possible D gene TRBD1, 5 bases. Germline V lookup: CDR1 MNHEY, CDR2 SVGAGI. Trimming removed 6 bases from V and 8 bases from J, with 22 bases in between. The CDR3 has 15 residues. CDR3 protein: CASRTPGREYGGYTF. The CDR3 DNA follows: TGTGCCAGCAGGACCCCGGGACGGGAATATGGAGGCTACACCTTC.

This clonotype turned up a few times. CDR3 residues: CSVEVGRAVQYF. CDR3 bases: TGCAGCGTTGAAGTCGGGCGAGCAGTGCAGTACTTC. The V gene is TRBV29-1, the J gene TRBJ2-5; D is unresolved. Germline V gene lookup returns CDR1 SQVTM and CDR2 ANQGSEA. The CDR3 covers 12 residues. Trimming removed 1 base at V and 11 bases at J, with 14 bases between.

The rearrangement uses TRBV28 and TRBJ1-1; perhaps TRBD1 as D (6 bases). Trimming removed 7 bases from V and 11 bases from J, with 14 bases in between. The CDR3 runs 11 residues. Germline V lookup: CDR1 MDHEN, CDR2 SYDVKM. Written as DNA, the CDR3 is TGTGCCAGCATCGGACAGTCGGAGGCTTTCTTT. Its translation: CASIGQSEAFF.

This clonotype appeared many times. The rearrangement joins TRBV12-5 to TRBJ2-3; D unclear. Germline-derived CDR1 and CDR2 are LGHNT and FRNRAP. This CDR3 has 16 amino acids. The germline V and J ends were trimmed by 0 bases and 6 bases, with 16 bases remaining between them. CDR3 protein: CASGLVPGKYPDTQYF. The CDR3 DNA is TGTGCTAGTGGTTTGGTACCGGGCAAGTACCCTGATACGCAGTATTTT.